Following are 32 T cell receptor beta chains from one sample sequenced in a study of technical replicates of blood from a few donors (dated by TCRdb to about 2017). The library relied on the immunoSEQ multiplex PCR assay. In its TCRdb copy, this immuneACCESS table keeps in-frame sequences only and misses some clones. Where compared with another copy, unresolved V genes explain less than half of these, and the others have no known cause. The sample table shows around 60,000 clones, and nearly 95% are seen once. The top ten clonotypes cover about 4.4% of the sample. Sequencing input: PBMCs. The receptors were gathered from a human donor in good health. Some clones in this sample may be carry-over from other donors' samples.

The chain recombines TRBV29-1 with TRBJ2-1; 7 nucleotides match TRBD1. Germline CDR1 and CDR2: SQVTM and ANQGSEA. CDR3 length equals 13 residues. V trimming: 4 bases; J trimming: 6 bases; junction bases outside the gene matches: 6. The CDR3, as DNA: TGCAGCGTTGTGAGGGGGCAGGGCAATGAGCAGTTCTTC. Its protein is CSVVRGQGNEQFF.

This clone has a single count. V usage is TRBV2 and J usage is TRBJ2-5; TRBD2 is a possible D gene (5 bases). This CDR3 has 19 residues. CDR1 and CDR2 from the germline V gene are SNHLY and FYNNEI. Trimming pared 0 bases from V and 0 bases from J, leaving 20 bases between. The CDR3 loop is CASSEALSVTRGYQETQYF. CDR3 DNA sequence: TGTGCCAGCAGTGAAGCGTTGAGTGTGACCCGAGGGTACCAAGAGACCCAGTACTTC.

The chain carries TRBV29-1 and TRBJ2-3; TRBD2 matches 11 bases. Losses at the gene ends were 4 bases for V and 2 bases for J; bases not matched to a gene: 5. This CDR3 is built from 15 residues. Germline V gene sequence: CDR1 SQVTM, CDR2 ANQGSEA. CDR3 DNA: TGCAGCGTTGGACCTAGCGGGGGGAACACAGATACGCAGTATTTT. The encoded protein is CSVGPSGGNTDTQYF.

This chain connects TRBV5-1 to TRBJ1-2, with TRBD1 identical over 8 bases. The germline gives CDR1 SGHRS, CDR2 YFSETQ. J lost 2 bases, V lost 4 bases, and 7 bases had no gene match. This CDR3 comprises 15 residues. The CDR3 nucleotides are TGCGCCAGCAGCGGGGGAGACAGGGGCAACTATGGCTACACCTTC. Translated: CASSGGDRGNYGYTF.

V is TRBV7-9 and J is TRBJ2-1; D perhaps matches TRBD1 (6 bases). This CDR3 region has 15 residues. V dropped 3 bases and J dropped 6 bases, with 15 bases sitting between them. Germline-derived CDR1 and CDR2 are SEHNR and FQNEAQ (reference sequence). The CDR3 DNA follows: TGTGCCAGCAGCTTCTTACCCCCCAGGGGCAATGAGCAGTTCTTC. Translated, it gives CASSFLPPRGNEQFF. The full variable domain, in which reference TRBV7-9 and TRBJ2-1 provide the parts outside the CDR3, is DTGVSQNPRHKITKRGQNVTFRCDPISEHNRLYWYRQTLGQGPEFLTYFQNEAQLEKSRLLSDRFSAERPKGSFSTLEIQRTEQGDSAMYLCASSFLPPRGNEQFFGPGTRLTVL.

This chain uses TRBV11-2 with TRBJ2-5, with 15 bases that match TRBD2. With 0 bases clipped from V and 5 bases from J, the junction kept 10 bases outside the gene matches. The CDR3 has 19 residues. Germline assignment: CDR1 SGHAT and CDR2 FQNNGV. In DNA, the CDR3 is TGTGCCAGCAGCTTAGACGCGGGGACTAGCGGGGGGAGGTCGGAGACCCAGTACTTC. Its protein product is CASSLDAGTSGGRSETQYF.

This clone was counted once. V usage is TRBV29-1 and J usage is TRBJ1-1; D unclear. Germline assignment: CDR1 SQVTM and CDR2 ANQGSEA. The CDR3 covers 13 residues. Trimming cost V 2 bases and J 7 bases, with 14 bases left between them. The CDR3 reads CSVESSTRGEAFF. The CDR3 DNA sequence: TGCAGCGTTGAATCTTCCACACGCGGTGAAGCTTTCTTT.

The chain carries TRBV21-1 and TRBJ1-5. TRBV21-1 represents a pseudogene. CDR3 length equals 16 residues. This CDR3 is CASERKNRDCDQPQHF. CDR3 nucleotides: TGTGCCAGCGAAAGGAAAAACCGGGACTGTGATCAGCCCCAGCATTTT.

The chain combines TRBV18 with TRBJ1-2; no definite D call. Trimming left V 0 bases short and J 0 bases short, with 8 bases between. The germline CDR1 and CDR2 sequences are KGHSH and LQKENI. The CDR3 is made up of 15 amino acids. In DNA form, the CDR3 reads TGTGCCAGCTCACCACCGGGGAGTCCTAACTATGGCTACACCTTC. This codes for CASSPPGSPNYGYTF. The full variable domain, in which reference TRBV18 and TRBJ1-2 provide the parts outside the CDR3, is NAGVMQNPRHLVRRRGQEARLRCSPMKGHSHVYWYRQLPEEGLKFMVYLQKENIIDESGMPKERFSAEFPKEGPSILRIQQVVRGDSAAYFCASSPPGSPNYGYTFGSGTRLTVV.

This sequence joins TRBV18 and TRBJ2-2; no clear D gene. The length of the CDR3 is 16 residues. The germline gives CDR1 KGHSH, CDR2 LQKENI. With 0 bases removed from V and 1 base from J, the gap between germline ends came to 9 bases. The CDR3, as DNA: TGTGCCAGCTCACCACCGAGACAAATGAACACCGGGGAGCTGTTTTTT. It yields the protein CASSPPRQMNTGELFF. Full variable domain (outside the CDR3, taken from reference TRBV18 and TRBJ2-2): NAGVMQNPRHLVRRRGQEARLRCSPMKGHSHVYWYRQLPEEGLKFMVYLQKENIIDESGMPKERFSAEFPKEGPSILRIQQVVRGDSAAYFCASSPPRQMNTGELFFGEGSRLTVL.

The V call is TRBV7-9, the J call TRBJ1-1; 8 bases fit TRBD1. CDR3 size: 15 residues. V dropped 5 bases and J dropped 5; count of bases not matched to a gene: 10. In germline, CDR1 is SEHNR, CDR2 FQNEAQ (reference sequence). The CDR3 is CASSPPWTGRTEAFF. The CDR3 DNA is TGTGCCAGCAGCCCCCCGTGGACAGGGAGAACTGAAGCTTTCTTT.

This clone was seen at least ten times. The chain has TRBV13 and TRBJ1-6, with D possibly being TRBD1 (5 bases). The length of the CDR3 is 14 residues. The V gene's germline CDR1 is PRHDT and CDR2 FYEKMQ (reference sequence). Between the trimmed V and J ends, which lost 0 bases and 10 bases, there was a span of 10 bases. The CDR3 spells CASSLGGVGSPLHF. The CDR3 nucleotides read TGTGCCAGCAGCTTAGGAGGGGTCGGGTCACCCCTCCACTTT.

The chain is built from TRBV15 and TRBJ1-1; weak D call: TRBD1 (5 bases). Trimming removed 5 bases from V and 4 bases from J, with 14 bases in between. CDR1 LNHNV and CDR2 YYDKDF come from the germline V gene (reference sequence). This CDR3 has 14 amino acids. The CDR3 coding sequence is TGTGCCACCAGCCCGCTGGTTAGGGGCACTGAAGCTTTCTTT. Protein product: CATSPLVRGTEAFF.

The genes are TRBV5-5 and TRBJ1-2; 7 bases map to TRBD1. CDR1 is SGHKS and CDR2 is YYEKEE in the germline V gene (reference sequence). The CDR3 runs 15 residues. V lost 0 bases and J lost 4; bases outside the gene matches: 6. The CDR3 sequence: CASSLVQGGGYGYTF. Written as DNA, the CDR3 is TGTGCCAGCAGCTTGGTTCAGGGGGGAGGCTATGGCTACACCTTC.

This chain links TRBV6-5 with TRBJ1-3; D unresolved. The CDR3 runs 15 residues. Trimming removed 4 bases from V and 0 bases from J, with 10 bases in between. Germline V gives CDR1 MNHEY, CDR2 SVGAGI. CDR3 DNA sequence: TGTGCCAGCAGTTTATCGGGGAGCTCTGGAAACACCATATATTTT. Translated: CASSLSGSSGNTIYF.

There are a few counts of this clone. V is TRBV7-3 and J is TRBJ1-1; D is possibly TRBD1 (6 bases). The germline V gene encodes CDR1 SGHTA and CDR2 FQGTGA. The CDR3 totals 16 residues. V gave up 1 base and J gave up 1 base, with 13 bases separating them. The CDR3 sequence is CASSLKGVRGNTEAFF. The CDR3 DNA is TGTGCCAGCAGCTTAAAGGGGGTCAGGGGGAACACTGAAGCTTTCTTT.

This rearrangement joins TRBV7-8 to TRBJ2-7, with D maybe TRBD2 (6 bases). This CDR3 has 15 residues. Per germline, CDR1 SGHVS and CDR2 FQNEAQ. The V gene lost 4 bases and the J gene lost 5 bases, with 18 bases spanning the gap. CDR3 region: CASSWSGGRGNEQYF. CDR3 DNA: TGTGCCAGCAGCTGGTCAGGAGGGCGGGGCAACGAGCAGTACTTC. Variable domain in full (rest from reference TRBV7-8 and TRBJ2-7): GAGVSQSPRYKVAKRGQDVALRCDPISGHVSLFWYQQALGQGPEFLTYFQNEAQLDKSGLPSDRFFAERPEGSVSTLKIQRTQQEDSAVYLCASSWSGGRGNEQYFGPGTRLTVT.

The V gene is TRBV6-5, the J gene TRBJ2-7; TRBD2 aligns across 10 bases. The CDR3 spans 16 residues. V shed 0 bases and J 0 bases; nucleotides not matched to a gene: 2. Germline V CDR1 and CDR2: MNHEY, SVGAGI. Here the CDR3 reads CASSYSRTSGSYEQYF. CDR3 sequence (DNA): TGTGCCAGCAGTTACTCGAGGACTAGCGGCTCCTACGAGCAGTACTTC.

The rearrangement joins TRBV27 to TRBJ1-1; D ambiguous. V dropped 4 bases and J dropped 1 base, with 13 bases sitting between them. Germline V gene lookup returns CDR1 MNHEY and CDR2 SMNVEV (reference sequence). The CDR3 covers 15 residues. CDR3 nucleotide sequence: TGTGCCAGCAGTTCGCTAGGTTTGGGGAACACTGAAGCTTTCTTT. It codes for CASSSLGLGNTEAFF.

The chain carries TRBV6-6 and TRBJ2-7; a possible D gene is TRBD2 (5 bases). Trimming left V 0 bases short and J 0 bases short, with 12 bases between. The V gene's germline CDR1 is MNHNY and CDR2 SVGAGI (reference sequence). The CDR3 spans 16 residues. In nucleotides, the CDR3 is TGTGCCAGCAGTTACTCATATCGGGGAATCTCCTACGAGCAGTACTTC. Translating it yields CASSYSYRGISYEQYF.

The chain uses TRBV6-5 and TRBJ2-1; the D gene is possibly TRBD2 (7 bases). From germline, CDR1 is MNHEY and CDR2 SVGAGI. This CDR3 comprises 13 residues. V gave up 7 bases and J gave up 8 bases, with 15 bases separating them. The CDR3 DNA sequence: TGTGCCAGCACCCTGGGCGGGGGCCATGAGCAGTTCTTC. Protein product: CASTLGGGHEQFF.

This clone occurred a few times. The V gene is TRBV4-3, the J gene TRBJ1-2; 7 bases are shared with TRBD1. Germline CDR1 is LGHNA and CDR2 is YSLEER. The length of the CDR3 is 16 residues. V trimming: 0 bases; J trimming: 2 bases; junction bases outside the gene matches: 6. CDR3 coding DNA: TGCGCCAGCAGCCAAGATTTGAGGGGGCGGAACTATGGCTACACCTTC. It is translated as CASSQDLRGRNYGYTF.

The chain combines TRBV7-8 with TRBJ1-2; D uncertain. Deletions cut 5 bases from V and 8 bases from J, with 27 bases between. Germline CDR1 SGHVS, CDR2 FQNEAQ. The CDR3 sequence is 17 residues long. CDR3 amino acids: CASSPRAAGLTPSGYTF. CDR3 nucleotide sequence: TGTGCCAGCAGCCCCCGGGCGGCCGGACTAACCCCCTCCGGCTACACCTTC.

The CDR3 region is CASSAVALRGESNYGYTF. CDR3 DNA sequence: TGTGCCAGCAGCGCAGTGGCCCTGCGGGGGGAGTCCAACTATGGCTACACCTTC. The chain uses TRBV9 and TRBJ1-2, with D tentatively TRBD1 (5 bases). The germline CDR1 and CDR2 sequences are SGDLS and YYNGEE. The germline V and J ends were trimmed by 3 bases and 2 bases, with 23 bases remaining between them. The CDR3 length is 18 residues. The whole variable domain, remainder taken from reference TRBV9 and TRBJ1-2, is DSGVTQTPKHLITATGQRVTLRCSPRSGDLSVYWYQQSLDQGLQFLIQYYNGEERAKGNILERFSAQQFPDLHSELNLSSLELGDSALYFCASSAVALRGESNYGYTFGSGTRLTVV.

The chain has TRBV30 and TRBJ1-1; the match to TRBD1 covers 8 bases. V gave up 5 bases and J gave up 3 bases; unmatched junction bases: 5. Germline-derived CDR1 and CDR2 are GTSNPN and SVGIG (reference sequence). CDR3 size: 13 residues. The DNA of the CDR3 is TGTGCCTGGGTGGACAGGGATGACACTGAAGCTTTCTTT. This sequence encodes CAWVDRDDTEAFF.

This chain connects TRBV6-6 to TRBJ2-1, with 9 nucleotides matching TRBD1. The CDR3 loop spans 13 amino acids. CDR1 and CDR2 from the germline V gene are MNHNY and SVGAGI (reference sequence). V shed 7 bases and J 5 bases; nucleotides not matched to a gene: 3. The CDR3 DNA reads TGTGCCAGCACCGGGACAGGGCACAATGAGCAGTTCTTC. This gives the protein CASTGTGHNEQFF.

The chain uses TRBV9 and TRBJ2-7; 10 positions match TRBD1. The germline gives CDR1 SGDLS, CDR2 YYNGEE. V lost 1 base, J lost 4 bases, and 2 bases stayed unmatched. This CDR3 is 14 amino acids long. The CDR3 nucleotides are TGTGCCAGCAGCGTATCGGGACAGGGGTACGAGCAGTACTTC. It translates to CASSVSGQGYEQYF.

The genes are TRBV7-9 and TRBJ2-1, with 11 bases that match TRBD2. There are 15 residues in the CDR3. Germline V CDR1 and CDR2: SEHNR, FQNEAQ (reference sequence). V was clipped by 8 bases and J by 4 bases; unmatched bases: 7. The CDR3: CASGKLAGEYNEQFF. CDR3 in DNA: TGTGCCAGCGGGAAACTAGCGGGAGAATACAATGAGCAGTTCTTC.

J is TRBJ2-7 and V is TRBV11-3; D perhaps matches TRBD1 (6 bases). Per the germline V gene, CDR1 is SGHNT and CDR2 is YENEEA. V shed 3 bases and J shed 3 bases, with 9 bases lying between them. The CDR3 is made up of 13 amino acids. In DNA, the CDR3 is TGTGCCAGCAGCTTCGCACAGGGCTACGAGCAGTACTTC. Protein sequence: CASSFAQGYEQYF. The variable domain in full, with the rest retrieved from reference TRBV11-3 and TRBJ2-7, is EAGVVQSPRYKIIEKKQPVAFWCNPISGHNTLYWYLQNLGQGPELLIRYENEEAVDDSQLPKDRFSAERLKGVDSTLKIQPAELGDSAVYLCASSFAQGYEQYFGPGTRLTVT.

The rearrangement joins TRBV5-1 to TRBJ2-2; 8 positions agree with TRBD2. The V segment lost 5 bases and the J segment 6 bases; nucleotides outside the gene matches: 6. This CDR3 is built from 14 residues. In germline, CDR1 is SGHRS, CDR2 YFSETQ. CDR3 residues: CASSSGLVAGELFF. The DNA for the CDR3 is TGCGCCAGCAGTTCGGGACTAGTGGCCGGGGAGCTGTTTTTT. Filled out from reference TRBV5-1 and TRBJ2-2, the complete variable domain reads KAGVTQTPRYLIKTRGQQVTLSCSPISGHRSVSWYQQTPGQGLQFLFEYFSETQRNKGNFPGRFSGRQFSNSRSEMNVSTLELGDSALYLCASSSGLVAGELFFGEGSRLTVL.

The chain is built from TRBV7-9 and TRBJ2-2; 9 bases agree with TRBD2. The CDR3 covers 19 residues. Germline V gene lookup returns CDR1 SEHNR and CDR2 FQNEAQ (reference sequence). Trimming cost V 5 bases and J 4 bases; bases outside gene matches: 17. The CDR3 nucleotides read TGTGCCAGCAGCCTCGTACTATTCGCGGGGGGGCCGAGCACCGGGGAGCTGTTTTTT. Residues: CASSLVLFAGGPSTGELFF.

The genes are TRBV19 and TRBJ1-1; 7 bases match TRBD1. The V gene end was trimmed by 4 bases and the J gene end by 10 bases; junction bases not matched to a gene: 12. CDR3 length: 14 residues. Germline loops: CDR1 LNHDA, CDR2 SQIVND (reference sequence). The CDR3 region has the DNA TGTGCCAGTAGTAGGGACAATCAGGGGGTTGCAGCTTTCTTT. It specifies CASSRDNQGVAAFF. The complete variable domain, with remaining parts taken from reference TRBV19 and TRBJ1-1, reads DGGITQSPKYLFRKEGQNVTLSCEQNLNHDAMYWYRQDPGQGLRLIYYSQIVNDFQKGDIAEGYSVSREKKESFPLTVTSAQKNPTAFYLCASSRDNQGVAAFFGQGTRLTVV.